This T cell receptor beta chain was profiled in a study of T-cell memory formation after mild COVID-19. About the research overall: In these data, TCR clusters were largely donor specific. Study-level findings and limits: Chiefly within CM and EM were the contracting CD4+ clones; CD8+ ones were within EMRA. There was a balanced CD4/CD8 profile in clones contracting day 15 to 85, and later expanders leaned CD4+.

This clonotype has at least ten counts. Its antigen is as yet unknown. TCRdb ran MiXCR on the 5' RACE reads and lists one entry per CDR3 protein. This sample yields hundreds of thousands of distinct CDR3 sequences, of which nearly 25% are seen a single time; around 12% belongs to the top ten. The sample was PBMCs or a T cell subset sorted from them (not recorded which). The TCR originated in an adult woman who had mild COVID-19 (a few samples of this study predate the infection). Cell type and time point are not known.

The DNA of the CDR3 is TGTGCCAGCAGTAGCCAGGGGAGCTCCTACGAGCAGTACTTC. Translation gives CASSSQGSSYEQYF. This chain links TRBV27 with TRBJ2-7; TRBD1 might be the D (6 bases). Germline CDR1 reads MNHEY; CDR2 reads SMNVEV (reference sequence). The length of the CDR3 is 14 residues. V was trimmed by 5 bases and J by 0 bases, leaving 11 bases between them.